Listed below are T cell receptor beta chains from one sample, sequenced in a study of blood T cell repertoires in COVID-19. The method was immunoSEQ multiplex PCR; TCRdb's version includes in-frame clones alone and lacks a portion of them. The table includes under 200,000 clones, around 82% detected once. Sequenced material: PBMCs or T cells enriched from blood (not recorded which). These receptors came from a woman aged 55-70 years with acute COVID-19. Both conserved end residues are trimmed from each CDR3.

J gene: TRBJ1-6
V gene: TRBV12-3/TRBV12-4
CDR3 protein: ASSFDRESPLH

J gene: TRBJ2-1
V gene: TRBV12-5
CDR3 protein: ASGRGTSGDNEQF

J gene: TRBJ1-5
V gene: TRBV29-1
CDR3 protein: SVEVGQGGQPQH

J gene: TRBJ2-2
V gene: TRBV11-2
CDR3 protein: ASSSPSTGELF

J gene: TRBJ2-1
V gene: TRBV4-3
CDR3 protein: ASSQSDGRTGAGSYNEQF

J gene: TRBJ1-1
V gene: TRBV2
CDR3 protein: ASSETTGVNTEAF

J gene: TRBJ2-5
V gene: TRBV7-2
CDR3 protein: ASSLGVGGGETQY

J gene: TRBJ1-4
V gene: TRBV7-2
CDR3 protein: ASSPSPLQKLF

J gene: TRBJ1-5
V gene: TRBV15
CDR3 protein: ATSADRVQPQH

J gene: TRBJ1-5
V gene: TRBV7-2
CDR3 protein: ASSHKEGWPQH

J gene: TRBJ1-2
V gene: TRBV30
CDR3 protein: AWTRVSNYGYT

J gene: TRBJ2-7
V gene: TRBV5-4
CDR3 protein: ASSLEGAGSEQY

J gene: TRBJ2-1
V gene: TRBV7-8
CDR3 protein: ASSSRLLGGNEQF

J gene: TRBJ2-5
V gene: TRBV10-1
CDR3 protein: ASSSGAQETQY

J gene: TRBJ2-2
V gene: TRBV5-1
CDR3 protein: ASSSGHINTGELF

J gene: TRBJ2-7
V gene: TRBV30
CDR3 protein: AWKGSLGFTEQY

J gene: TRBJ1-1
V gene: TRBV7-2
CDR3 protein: ASTYFYRGNAEAF

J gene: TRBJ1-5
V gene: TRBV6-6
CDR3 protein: ASSPPGNQPQH

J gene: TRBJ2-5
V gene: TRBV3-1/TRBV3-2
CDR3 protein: ASSQDAGDPPETQY

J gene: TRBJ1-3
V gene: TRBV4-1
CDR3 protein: ASSRVLDRSGNTIY

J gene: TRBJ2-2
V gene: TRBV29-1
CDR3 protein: SAMGQLNTGELF

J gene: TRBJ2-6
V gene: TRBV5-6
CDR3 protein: ASKDRGAFTASGANILT

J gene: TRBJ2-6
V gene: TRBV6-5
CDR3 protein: ASSWRGLANVLT

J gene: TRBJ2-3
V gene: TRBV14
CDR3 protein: ASSQEWGADTQY

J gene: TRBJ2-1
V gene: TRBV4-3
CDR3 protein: ASSHEPEGQGAYNEQF

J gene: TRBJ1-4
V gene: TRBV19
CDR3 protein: ASSSGQLTNEKLF

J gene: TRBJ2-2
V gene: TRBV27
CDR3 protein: ASLQGNNGELF

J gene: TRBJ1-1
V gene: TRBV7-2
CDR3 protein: ASSFITGGREAF

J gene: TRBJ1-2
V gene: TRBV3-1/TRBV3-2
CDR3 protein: ASSQVWVGGQRDYGYT

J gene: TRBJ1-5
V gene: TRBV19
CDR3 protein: ASSRGGNQPQH

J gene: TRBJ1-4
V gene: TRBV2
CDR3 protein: ASWGRINEKLF

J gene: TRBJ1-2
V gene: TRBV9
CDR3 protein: ASSARTGRGYGYT

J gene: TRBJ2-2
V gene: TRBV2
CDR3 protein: ASSQQGVNTGELF

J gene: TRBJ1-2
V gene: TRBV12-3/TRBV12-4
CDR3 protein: ASSPQGGYGYT

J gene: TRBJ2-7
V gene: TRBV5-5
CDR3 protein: ASSEDRGSYEQY

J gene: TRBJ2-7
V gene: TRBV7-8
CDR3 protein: ASSPEGLGSEQY

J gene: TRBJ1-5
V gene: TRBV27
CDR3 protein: ASSSPGSGGGSNQPQH

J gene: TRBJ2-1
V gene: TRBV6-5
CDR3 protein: ASIRVGEYNEQF

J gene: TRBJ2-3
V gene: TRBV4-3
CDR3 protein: ASSQDPAVWPY

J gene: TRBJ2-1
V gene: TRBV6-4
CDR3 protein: ASPSSGNEQF

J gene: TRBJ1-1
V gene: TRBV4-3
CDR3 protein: ASSQGPGTLEAF

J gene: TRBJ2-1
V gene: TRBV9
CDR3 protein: ASSPRLGRDEQF

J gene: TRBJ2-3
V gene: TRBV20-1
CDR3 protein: SASPPGLEGTDTQY

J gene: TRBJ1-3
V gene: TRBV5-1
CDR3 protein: ASRRDRASGNTIY

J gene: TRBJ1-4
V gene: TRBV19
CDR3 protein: ASSIRQPFNEKLF

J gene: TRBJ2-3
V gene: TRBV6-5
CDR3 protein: ASSPKRGGLDTQY

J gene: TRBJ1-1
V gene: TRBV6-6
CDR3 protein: ASSYGTGGGTEAF

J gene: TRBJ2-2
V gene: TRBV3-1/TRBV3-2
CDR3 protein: ASSLRGRGVNTGELF

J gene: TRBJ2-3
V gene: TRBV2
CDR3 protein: ARLAAGSTDTQY

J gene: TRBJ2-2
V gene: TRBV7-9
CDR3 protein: ASSGGGLVTGELF

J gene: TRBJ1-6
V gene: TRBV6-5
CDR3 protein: ASSYHTGRPDSGLH

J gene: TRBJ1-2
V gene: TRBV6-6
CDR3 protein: ASSYEVNYGYT

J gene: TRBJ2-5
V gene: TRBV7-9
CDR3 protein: ASSLGTSEGETQY

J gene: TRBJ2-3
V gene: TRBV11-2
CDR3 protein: ASSENLAGTQY

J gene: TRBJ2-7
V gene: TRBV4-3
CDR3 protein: ASSQDVLGGLSSYEQY

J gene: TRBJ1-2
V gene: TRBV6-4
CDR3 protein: ASSIETGSYGYT

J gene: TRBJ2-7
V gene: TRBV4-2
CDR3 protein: ASSRQQGSSYEQY